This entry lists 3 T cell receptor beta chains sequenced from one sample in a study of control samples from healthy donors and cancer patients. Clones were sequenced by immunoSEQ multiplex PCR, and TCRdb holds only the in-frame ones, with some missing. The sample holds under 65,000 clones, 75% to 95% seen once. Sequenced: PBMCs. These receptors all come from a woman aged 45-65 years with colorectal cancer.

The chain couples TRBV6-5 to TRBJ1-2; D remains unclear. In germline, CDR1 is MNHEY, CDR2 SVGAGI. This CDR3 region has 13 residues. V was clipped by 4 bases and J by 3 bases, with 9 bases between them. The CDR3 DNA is TGTGCCAGCAGTTCGGACGGATACTATGGCTACACCTTC. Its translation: CASSSDGYYGYTF.

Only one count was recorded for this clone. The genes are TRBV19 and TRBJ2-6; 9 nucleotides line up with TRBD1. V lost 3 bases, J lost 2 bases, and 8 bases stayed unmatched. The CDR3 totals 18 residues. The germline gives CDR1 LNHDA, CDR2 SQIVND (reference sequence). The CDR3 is CASSIGGQGIAGANVLTF. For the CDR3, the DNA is TGTGCCAGTAGTATTGGGGGACAGGGAATCGCTGGGGCCAACGTCCTGACTTTC.

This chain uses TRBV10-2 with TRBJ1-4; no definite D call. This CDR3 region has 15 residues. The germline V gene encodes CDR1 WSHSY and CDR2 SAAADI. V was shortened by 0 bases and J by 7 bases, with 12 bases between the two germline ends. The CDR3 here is CASSESPYMGEKLFF. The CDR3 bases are TGCGCCAGCAGTGAGTCCCCTTATATGGGTGAAAAACTGTTTTTT.